The 7 T cell receptor beta chains presented below share a single source sample, sequenced in a study of beta chain features in type 1 diabetes. Since all of the isolated RNA was reverse transcribed, expressed TCRB transcripts were what got sequenced. Libraries were prepared by immunoSEQ multiplex PCR; TCRdb keeps only in-frame clonotypes and omits some of them. The table includes 450,000 to 550,000 clones, approximately 30% detected once. Sequencing was done on a sample of naive CD4+ T cells from blood. The receptor set was obtained from a young man in good health.

This clone was counted once. The genes are TRBV6-4 and TRBJ2-7; the match to TRBD2 covers 13 bases. This CDR3 spans 15 amino acids. Germline-derived CDR1 and CDR2 are MRHNA and SNTAGT. Trimming cost V 6 bases and J 4 bases; bases outside gene matches: 6. DNA for the CDR3: TGTGCCAGCAGCGCCGGGACTAGCGGGGTGTACGAGCAGTACTTC. The encoded protein is CASSAGTSGVYEQYF.

The genes are TRBV5-4 and TRBJ2-7; 14 bases line up with TRBD2. Germline V gene sequence: CDR1 SGHNT, CDR2 YYREEE (reference sequence). CDR3 length: 16 residues. The J segment lost 1 base and the V segment lost 3 bases, leaving 3 bases of the junction unmatched. The CDR3 DNA is TGTGCCAGCAGCTCGGGACTAGCGGGAGCGTCCTACGAGCAGTACTTC. Its translation: CASSSGLAGASYEQYF.

This chain links TRBV4-1 with TRBJ2-7; 8 bases are a match to TRBD2. The V and J ends lost 1 base and 1 base, in that order; junction bases with no gene match: 15. Looked up from germline, CDR1 is MGHRA and CDR2 is YSYEKL. The CDR3 is 19 residues long. CDR3 coding DNA: TGCGCCAGCAGCCAAGCAGGGATGTTGTCGGCTAGCGGGTCCTACGAGCAGTACTTC. This encodes CASSQAGMLSASGSYEQYF.

Turning to this clone: At one of its ends the junction is not consistent with the germline gene, which may arise from a read error. The rearrangement uses TRBV7-7 and TRBJ2-7, with 8 bases aligning to TRBD2. This CDR3 has 14 amino acids. Germline V lookup: CDR1 SSHAT, CDR2 FNYEAQ (reference sequence). CDR3 residues: CASSVIAGSTEQYF. In nucleotides, the CDR3 is TGTGCTAGCAGCGTAATAGCGGGATCCACCGAGCAGTACTTC. Using reference TRBV7-7 and TRBJ2-7 for the parts outside the CDR3, the full variable domain is GAGVSQSPRYKVTKRGQDVTLRCDPISSHATLYWYQQALGQGPEFLTYFNYEAQPDKSGLPSDRFSAERPEGSISTLTIQRTEQRDSAMYRCASSVIAGSTEQYFGPGTRLTVT.

A remark on this clone: The sample has other DNA sequences that encode this CDR3 too. The chain carries TRBV7-3 and TRBJ2-3; no firm D call. The germline V and J ends were trimmed by 1 base and 0 bases, with 5 bases remaining between them. CDR3 size: 14 residues. Germline-derived CDR1 and CDR2 are SGHTA and FQGTGA. CDR3 in amino acids: CASSLSGSTDTQYF. CDR3 in DNA: TGTGCCAGCAGCTTAAGCGGTAGCACAGATACGCAGTATTTT.

This clone was recorded a few times. The rearrangement joins TRBV15 to TRBJ2-3; D unresolved. In germline, CDR1 is LNHNV, CDR2 YYDKDF (reference sequence). This CDR3 contains 12 residues. Between the trimmed V and J ends, which lost 4 bases and 0 bases, there was a span of 2 bases. The CDR3 DNA is TGTGCCACCAGCACTAGCACAGATACGCAGTATTTT. Residues: CATSTSTDTQYF.

In this sample, this clone turned up once. The chain combines TRBV5-1 with TRBJ2-5; 7 nucleotides match TRBD1. CDR1 and CDR2 (germline): SGHRS, YFSETQ. V was clipped by 2 bases and J by 2 bases; unmatched bases: 9. This CDR3 is built from 16 residues. The CDR3: CASSLGQVVWQETQYF. DNA for the CDR3: TGCGCCAGCAGCTTAGGACAGGTCGTTTGGCAAGAGACCCAGTACTTC.